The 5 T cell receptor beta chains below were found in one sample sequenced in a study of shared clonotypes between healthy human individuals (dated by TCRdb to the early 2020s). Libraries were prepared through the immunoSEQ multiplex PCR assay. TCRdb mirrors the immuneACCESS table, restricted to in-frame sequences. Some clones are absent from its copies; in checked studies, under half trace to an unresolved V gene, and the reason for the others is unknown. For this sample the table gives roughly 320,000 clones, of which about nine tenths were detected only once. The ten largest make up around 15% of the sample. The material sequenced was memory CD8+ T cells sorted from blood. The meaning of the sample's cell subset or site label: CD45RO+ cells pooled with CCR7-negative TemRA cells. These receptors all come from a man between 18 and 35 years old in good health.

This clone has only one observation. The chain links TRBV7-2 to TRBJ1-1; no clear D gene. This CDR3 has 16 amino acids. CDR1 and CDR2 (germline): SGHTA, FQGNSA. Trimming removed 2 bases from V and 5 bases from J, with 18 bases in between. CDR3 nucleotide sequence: TGTGCCAGCAGCTTATCCTCTTATGTAGGGTATACTGAAGCTTTCTTT. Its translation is CASSLSSYVGYTEAFF.

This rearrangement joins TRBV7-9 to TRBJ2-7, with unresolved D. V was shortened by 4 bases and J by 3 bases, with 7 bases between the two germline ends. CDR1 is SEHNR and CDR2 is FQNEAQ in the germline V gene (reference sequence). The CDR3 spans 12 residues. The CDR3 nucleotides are TGTGCCAGCAGCTCCCCCCTCTACGAGCAGTACTTC. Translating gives CASSSPLYEQYF. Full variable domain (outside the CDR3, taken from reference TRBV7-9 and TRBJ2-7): DTGVSQNPRHKITKRGQNVTFRCDPISEHNRLYWYRQTLGQGPEFLTYFQNEAQLEKSRLLSDRFSAERPKGSFSTLEIQRTEQGDSAMYLCASSSPLYEQYFGPGTRLTVT.

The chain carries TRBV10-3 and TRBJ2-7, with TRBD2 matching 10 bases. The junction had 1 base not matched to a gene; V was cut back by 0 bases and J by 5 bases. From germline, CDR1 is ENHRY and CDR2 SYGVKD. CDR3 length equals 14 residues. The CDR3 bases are TGTGCCATCAGTGAGTCAGGGACTAGCGACGAGCAGTACTTC. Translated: CAISESGTSDEQYF.

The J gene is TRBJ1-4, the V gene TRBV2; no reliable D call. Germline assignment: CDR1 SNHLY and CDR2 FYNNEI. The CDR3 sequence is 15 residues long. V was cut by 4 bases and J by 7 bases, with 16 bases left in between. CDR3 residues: CASSGPSSEGEKLFF. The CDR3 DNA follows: TGTGCCAGCAGTGGGCCATCAAGTGAGGGTGAAAAACTGTTTTTT.

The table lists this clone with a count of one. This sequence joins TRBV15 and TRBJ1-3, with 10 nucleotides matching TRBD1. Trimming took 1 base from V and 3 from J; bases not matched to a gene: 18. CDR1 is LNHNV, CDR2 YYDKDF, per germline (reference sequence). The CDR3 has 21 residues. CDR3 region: CATSRGRPGQGLSELGNTIYF. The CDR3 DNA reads TGTGCCACCAGCAGAGGTCGACCGGGACAGGGGTTGTCGGAGCTTGGAAACACCATATATTTT.